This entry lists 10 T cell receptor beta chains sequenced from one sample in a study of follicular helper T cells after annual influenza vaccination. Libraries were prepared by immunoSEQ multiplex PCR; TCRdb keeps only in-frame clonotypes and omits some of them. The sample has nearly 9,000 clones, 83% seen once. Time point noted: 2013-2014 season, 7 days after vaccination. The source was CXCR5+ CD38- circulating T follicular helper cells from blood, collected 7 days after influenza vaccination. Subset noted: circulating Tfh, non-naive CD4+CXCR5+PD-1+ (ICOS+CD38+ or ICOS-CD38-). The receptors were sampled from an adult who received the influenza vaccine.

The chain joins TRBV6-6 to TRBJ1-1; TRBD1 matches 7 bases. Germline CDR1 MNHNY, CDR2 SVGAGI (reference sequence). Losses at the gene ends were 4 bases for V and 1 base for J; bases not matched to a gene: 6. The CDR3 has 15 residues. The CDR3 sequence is CASSSSGQPNTEAFF. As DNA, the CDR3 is TGTGCCAGCAGTTCCTCGGGACAGCCGAACACTGAAGCTTTCTTT.

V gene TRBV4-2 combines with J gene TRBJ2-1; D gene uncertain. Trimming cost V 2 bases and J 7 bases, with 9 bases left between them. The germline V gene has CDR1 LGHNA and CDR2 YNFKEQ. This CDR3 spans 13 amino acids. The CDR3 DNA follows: TGTGCCAGCAGCCAACCATTAGGGAATGAGCAGTTCTTC. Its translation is CASSQPLGNEQFF.

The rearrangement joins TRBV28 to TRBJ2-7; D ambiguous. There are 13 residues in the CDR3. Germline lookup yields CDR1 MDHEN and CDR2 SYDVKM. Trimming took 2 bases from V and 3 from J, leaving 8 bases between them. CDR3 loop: CASSLDGDYEQYF. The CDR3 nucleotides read TGTGCCAGCAGTTTAGACGGAGACTACGAGCAGTACTTC.

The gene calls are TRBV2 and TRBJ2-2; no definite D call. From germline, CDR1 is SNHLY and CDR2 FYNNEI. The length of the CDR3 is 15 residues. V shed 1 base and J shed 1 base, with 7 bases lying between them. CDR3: CASSEEGRNTGELFF. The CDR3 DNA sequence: TGTGCCAGCAGTGAAGAAGGACGGAACACCGGGGAGCTGTTTTTT.

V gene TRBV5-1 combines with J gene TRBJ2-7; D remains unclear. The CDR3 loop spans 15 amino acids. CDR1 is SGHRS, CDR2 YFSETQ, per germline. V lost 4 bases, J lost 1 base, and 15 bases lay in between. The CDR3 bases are TGCGCCAGCAGCAAGGAACCGTCGCTTTCCTACGAGCAGTACTTC. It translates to CASSKEPSLSYEQYF.

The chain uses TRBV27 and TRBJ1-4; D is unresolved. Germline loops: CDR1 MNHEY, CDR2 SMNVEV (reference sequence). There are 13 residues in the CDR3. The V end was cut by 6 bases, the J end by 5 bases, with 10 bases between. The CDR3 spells CASRRIGNEKLFF. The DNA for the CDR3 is TGTGCCAGCAGGAGAATCGGGAATGAAAAACTGTTTTTT.

The CDR3 region is CATSRGGSSYNEQFF. CDR3 bases: TGTGCCACCAGCAGAGGTGGGAGCTCCTACAATGAGCAGTTCTTC. V is TRBV15 and J is TRBJ2-1; the D gene is possibly TRBD2 (5 bases). Trimming pared 1 base from V and 0 bases from J, leaving 7 bases between. There are 15 residues in the CDR3. Germline CDR1 is LNHNV and CDR2 is YYDKDF (reference sequence).

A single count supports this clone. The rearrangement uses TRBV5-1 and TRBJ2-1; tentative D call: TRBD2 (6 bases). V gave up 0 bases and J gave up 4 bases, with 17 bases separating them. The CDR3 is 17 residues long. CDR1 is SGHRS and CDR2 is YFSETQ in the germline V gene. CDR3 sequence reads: CASSLGGLAGTYNEQFF. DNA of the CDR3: TGCGCCAGCAGCTTGGGGGGTTTGGCGGGAACATACAATGAGCAGTTCTTC.

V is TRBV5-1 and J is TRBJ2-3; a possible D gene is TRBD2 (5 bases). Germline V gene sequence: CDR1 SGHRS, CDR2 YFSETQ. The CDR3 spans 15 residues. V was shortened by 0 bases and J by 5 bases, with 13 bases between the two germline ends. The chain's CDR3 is CASSLGVIREDTQYF. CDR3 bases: TGCGCCAGCAGCTTGGGAGTAATCCGGGAAGATACGCAGTATTTT.

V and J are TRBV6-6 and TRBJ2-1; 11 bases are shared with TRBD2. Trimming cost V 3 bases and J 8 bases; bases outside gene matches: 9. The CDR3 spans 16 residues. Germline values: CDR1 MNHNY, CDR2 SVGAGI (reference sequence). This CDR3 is CASSYKKLAGVDEQFF. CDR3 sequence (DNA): TGTGCCAGCAGTTATAAAAAACTAGCGGGAGTGGATGAGCAGTTCTTC.